A single T cell receptor beta chain is shown here with its context. This CDR3 is 15 amino acids long. The trim removed 1 base at V and 3 bases at J, leaving 3 bases unmatched. Germline loops: CDR1 SGHRS, CDR2 YFSETQ. The sample originates from a study of T cells in Graves' hyperthyroidism and ophthalmopathy. The TCR beta CDR3 regions underwent amplification using RNA transcripts as the source. With the HTBI primer set, the TCR CDR3 went through a first round of RT-PCR. TCRdb recomputed calls from the multiplex PCR reads with MiXCR, one row per CDR3 protein. The sample carries 280,000 or so distinct CDR3 sequences, 12% to 15% recorded once.

The chain joins TRBV5-1 to TRBJ2-7, with 11 positions matching TRBD1. The sample comprised blood. This sequence was found in a woman aged 45-65 years with Graves' hyperthyroidism that later progressed to Graves' ophthalmopathy. This chain's CDR3 is CASSLMGTGGYEQYF. Here the CDR3 DNA reads TGCGCCAGCAGCTTGATGGGGACAGGGGGCTACGAGCAGTACTTC.